This TCR beta chain was sequenced in a study of shared clonotypes between healthy human individuals. At the level of the study: Each donor contributed plates that comprised three CD4 naive, three CD4 memory, two CD8 naive and one CD8 memory. Study-wide results and caveats: Sorted-subset samples were not fully sequenced, rarefaction indicated.

This clone has more than one count but fewer than ten. What it binds is unknown. Trimming took 6 bases from V and 6 from J, leaving 9 bases between them. Germline CDR1 KGHSH, CDR2 LQKENI. The CDR3 extends over 11 amino acids. Evenly divided among several immunoSEQ plates was the genomic DNA of each subset. Sequencing used immunoSEQ multiplex PCR; TCRdb keeps in-frame clones, though not all of them. The data contain about a million clones, 65% to 80% of them singletons. Sequencing was performed on memory CD4+ T cells sorted from blood. Subset specified: CD45RA-negative fraction. The TCR sequence derives from a man aged 18 to 29 in good health. The chain is built from TRBV18 and TRBJ2-7; unclear D gene. The CDR3 loop reads CASSPDGEQYF. CDR3 bases: TGTGCCAGCTCTCCGGACGGCGAGCAGTACTTC.